What follows describes a single T cell receptor beta chain. This CDR3 is built from 14 residues. Germline V gene sequence: CDR1 DFQATT, CDR2 SNEGSKA (reference sequence). TCRdb reprocessed the 5' RACE reads and stores each CDR3 protein as one record, lacking DNA. The table gives under 350,000 distinct CDR3 sequences; the top ten clones make up 5.5% to 6.5% of it. These data come from a study of monozygotic twins with inflammatory bowel disease. This clonotype was obtained from a human donor with ulcerative colitis or Crohn's disease, or a healthy co-twin of an affected twin (not recorded which). The chain joins TRBV20-1 to TRBJ2-1; TCRdb calls TRBD1, which cannot be checked without DNA. Input material: blood. The CDR3 reads CSARGGGVKDEQFF.